What follows are 25 T cell receptor beta chains derived from one specimen sequenced in a study of type 1 regulatory T cells. TCRdb reprocessed the reads with MiXCR, giving one entry per CDR3 protein. The top ten clones hold less than 2% of a sample with about 62,000 distinct CDR3 sequences, less than 70% of them seen once. Antigens for these TCRs are unknown. What was sequenced was cultured non-Tr1 T cells, either the whole culture or a sorted T cell fraction (not recorded which). The origin of the receptors is a human donor in good health.

The CDR3 spells CASGSRGQAFF. In DNA, the CDR3 is TGTGCCAGCGGATCCAGGGGGCAAGCTTTCTTT. This sequence joins TRBV12-3 or TRBV12-4 and TRBJ1-1; 8 nucleotides line up with TRBD1. The trim removed 8 bases at V and 9 bases at J, leaving 5 bases unmatched. The CDR3 has 11 residues.

The chain combines TRBV24-1 with TRBJ2-2; D not resolved. V dropped 2 bases and J dropped 5 bases, with 11 bases sitting between them. The CDR3 is made up of 15 amino acids. CDR1 and CDR2 (germline): KGHDR, SFDVKD. The CDR3 region has the DNA TGTGCCACCAGTGATTACGGGCCTCGGACCGGGGAGCTGTTTTTT. It encodes CATSDYGPRTGELFF.

Only a few counts were recorded for this clonotype. Here the CDR3 DNA reads TGCAGCGGGCCTGACCAGAACACCGGGGAGCTGTTTTTT. This gives the protein CSGPDQNTGELFF. J is TRBJ2-2 and V is TRBV20-1, with D uncertain. Germline CDR1 is DFQATT and CDR2 is SNEGSKA (reference sequence). This CDR3 region has 13 residues.

The V call is TRBV4-2, the J call TRBJ1-6, with no clear D. The CDR3 is 14 residues long. V dropped 0 bases and J dropped 8 bases, with 8 bases sitting between them. CDR1 and CDR2 from the germline V gene are LGHNA and YNFKEQ. CDR3 region: CASSQEGEDSPLHF. The CDR3 DNA sequence: TGTGCCAGCAGCCAAGAGGGAGAGGATTCACCCCTCCACTTT.

V gene TRBV28 combines with J gene TRBJ2-5; TRBD2 aligns across 7 bases. Trimming at V came to 6 bases and at J to 7 bases, leaving 20 bases not matched to a gene. The CDR3 is 17 residues long. Germline CDR1 reads MDHEN; CDR2 reads SYDVKM. CDR3 protein: CASSETTRTRALRTQYF. The CDR3 nucleotides are TGTGCCAGCAGCGAAACGACCCGGACTAGAGCCCTCAGGACCCAGTACTTC.

This chain connects TRBV30 to TRBJ1-2; unclear D gene. CDR1 is GTSNPN and CDR2 is SVGIG in the germline V gene (reference sequence). The CDR3 length is 13 residues. V was cut by 2 bases and J by 4 bases, with 11 bases left in between. CDR3 sequence reads: CAWSMRVGYGYTF. CDR3 coding DNA: TGTGCCTGGAGTATGCGGGTTGGCTATGGCTACACCTTC. Full variable domain (missing parts from reference TRBV30 and TRBJ1-2): SQTIHQWPATLVQPVGSPLSLECTVEGTSNPNLYWYRQAAGRGLQLLFYSVGIGQISSEVPQNLSASRPQDRQFILSSKKLLLSDSGFYLCAWSMRVGYGYTFGSGTRLTVV.

The chain is built from TRBV20-1 and TRBJ2-4; 7 bases are shared with TRBD2. Losses at the gene ends were 3 bases for V and 0 bases for J; bases not matched to a gene: 8. The CDR3 is 16 residues long. Germline values: CDR1 DFQATT, CDR2 SNEGSKA (reference sequence). CDR3 sequence: CSASILSSGAKNIQYF. CDR3 in DNA: TGCAGTGCTAGTATTTTGTCTAGCGGAGCCAAAAACATTCAGTACTTC.

This chain links TRBV6-4 with TRBJ1-5; no firm D call. The germline gives CDR1 MRHNA, CDR2 SNTAGT. The CDR3 sequence is 9 residues long. Deletions cut 8 bases from V and 6 bases from J, with 2 bases between. CDR3: CASSQPQHF. CDR3 bases: TGTGCCAGCTCTCAGCCCCAGCATTTT.

The genes are TRBV2 and TRBJ1-5; D may be TRBD1 (5 bases). From germline, CDR1 is SNHLY and CDR2 FYNNEI. V was pared by 2 bases and J by 9 bases, with 14 bases between. This CDR3 has 14 amino acids. The CDR3 DNA is TGTGCCAGCAGTGAATATGTGGGGCCCACGCCCCAGCATTTT. It codes for CASSEYVGPTPQHF.

V usage is TRBV7-9 and J usage is TRBJ1-4, with D perhaps matching TRBD1 (5 bases). This CDR3 is 14 amino acids long. Trimming shortened V by 5 bases and J by 4 bases, and 11 bases separated the two germline ends. Germline CDR1 is SEHNR and CDR2 is FQNEAQ (reference sequence). The CDR3 nucleotides are TGTGCCAGCAGCCAGCAGGGTAGTAATGAAAAACTGTTTTTT. It specifies CASSQQGSNEKLFF.

V and J are TRBV7-2 and TRBJ2-5, with D perhaps TRBD2 (5 bases). The V gene lost 0 bases and the J gene lost 5 bases, with 10 bases spanning the gap. This CDR3 region has 14 residues. Germline-derived CDR1 and CDR2 are SGHTA and FQGNSA. In DNA form, the CDR3 reads TGTGCCAGCAGCTTAGCTGGACTTCGGGAGACCCAGTACTTC. Its protein product is CASSLAGLRETQYF.

This clonotype was picked up a small number of times. V usage is TRBV14 and J usage is TRBJ2-7; D is undetermined. Trimming took off 7 bases at V and 6 bases at J, with 4 bases between the two ends. Germline loops: CDR1 SGHDN, CDR2 FVKESK. This CDR3 region has 9 residues. The CDR3 loop is CASTLEQYF. CDR3 DNA sequence: TGTGCCAGCACCCTCGAGCAGTACTTC.

V and J are TRBV5-4 and TRBJ2-1; D not resolved. Trimming cost V 5 bases and J 7 bases, with 10 bases left between them. The length of the CDR3 is 12 residues. Germline CDR1 is SGHNT and CDR2 is YYREEE (reference sequence). The chain's CDR3 is CASRGTANEQFF. The CDR3 nucleotides read TGTGCCAGCAGGGGAACAGCGAATGAGCAGTTCTTC.

This chain links TRBV20-1 with TRBJ2-7, with 8 nucleotides matching TRBD2. The CDR3 consists of 14 residues. V was clipped by 4 bases and J by 1 base; unmatched bases: 6. Germline assignment: CDR1 DFQATT and CDR2 SNEGSKA (reference sequence). The CDR3 sequence is CSAISGAWSYEQYF. The CDR3 DNA is TGCAGTGCTATTAGCGGGGCATGGTCCTACGAGCAGTACTTC.

J is TRBJ2-3 and V is TRBV19; no reliable D call. The CDR3 is 13 residues long. Germline assignment: CDR1 LNHDA and CDR2 SQIVND (reference sequence). The V gene lost 10 bases and the J gene lost 0 bases, with 11 bases spanning the gap. The CDR3 here is CATRAGSTDTQYF. The CDR3 bases are TGTGCCACCCGGGCCGGTAGCACAGATACGCAGTATTTT.

This clonotype was found a few times. V is TRBV6-5 and J is TRBJ1-2, with unresolved D. V lost 6 bases to trimming and J lost 8 bases, with 16 bases between them. The CDR3 totals 13 residues. Germline values: CDR1 MNHEY, CDR2 SVGAGI. The CDR3 sequence is CASSDPKFGGYTF. Written as DNA, the CDR3 is TGTGCCAGCAGCGATCCTAAGTTCGGGGGCTACACCTTC.

V and J are TRBV6-5 and TRBJ2-2, with 9 bases fitting TRBD2. The CDR3 runs 13 residues. The V gene's germline CDR1 is MNHEY and CDR2 SVGAGI. Trimming at V came to 6 bases and at J to 6 bases, leaving 2 bases not matched to a gene. CDR3 in amino acids: CASSRLAAGELFF. Written as DNA, the CDR3 is TGTGCCAGCAGCAGACTAGCGGCCGGGGAGCTGTTTTTT.

The chain links TRBV11-1 to TRBJ2-5, with D hard to call. The length of the CDR3 is 14 residues. Germline loops: CDR1 SGHAT, CDR2 FQDESV (reference sequence). The V end was cut by 5 bases, the J end by 5 bases, with 15 bases between. CDR3 nucleotides: TGTGCCAGCAGCCGGACCAGAGGAGACGAGACCCAGTACTTC. Protein sequence: CASSRTRGDETQYF.

V is TRBV5-1 and J is TRBJ2-7, with D perhaps TRBD1 or TRBD2 (5 bases each). The CDR3 totals 16 residues. Trimming stripped 0 bases from V and 0 bases from J, with 13 bases between. Germline lookup yields CDR1 SGHRS and CDR2 YFSETQ. Written as DNA, the CDR3 is TGCGCCAGCAGCTTGGGTTCCCGGGACGGCTCCTACGAGCAGTACTTC. It yields the protein CASSLGSRDGSYEQYF. Full variable domain (remainder filled in from reference TRBV5-1 and TRBJ2-7): KAGVTQTPRYLIKTRGQQVTLSCSPISGHRSVSWYQQTPGQGLQFLFEYFSETQRNKGNFPGRFSGRQFSNSRSEMNVSTLELGDSALYLCASSLGSRDGSYEQYFGPGTRLTVT.

The V gene is TRBV2, the J gene TRBJ2-1; no clear D. Germline-derived CDR1 and CDR2 are SNHLY and FYNNEI. Trimming pared 0 bases from V and 7 bases from J, leaving 19 bases between. The length of the CDR3 is 17 residues. For the CDR3, the DNA is TGTGCCAGCAGTGAAGCGGAAGGTCCACGGCGGTCTAATGAGCAGTTCTTC. Amino acids: CASSEAEGPRRSNEQFF.

The chain employs TRBV7-2 and TRBJ2-5, with a possible D match to TRBD2 (5 bases). Per germline, CDR1 SGHTA and CDR2 FQGNSA. Between the trimmed V and J ends, which lost 7 bases and 5 bases, there was a span of 14 bases. CDR3 length: 13 residues. The CDR3, as DNA: TGTGCCAGCAACAAAAATCCGGGGGAGACCCAGTACTTC. Translated: CASNKNPGETQYF.

This clonotype was observed a handful of times. The chain links TRBV30 to TRBJ2-7; D gene ambiguous. The CDR3 length is 14 residues. CDR1 and CDR2 (germline): GTSNPN, SVGIG (reference sequence). Trimming pared 0 bases from V and 6 bases from J, leaving 15 bases between. The CDR3 DNA sequence: TGTGCCTGGAGTGTAACCCAGTTTCGCACCGAGCAGTACTTC. Translation: CAWSVTQFRTEQYF.

The V gene is TRBV20-1, the J gene TRBJ1-2, with 9 bases identical to TRBD1. The trim removed 3 bases at V and 6 bases at J, leaving 5 bases unmatched. The CDR3 has 13 amino acids. Germline values: CDR1 DFQATT, CDR2 SNEGSKA (reference sequence). CDR3 nucleotides: TGCAGTGCTAGCGGGACAGGGTTAAATGGCTACACCTTC. Amino acid sequence: CSASGTGLNGYTF.

CDR3 in amino acids: CASSLGQGAATEAFF. The CDR3 DNA follows: TGCGCCAGCAGCTTGGGACAGGGAGCGGCCACTGAAGCTTTCTTT. The genes are TRBV5-1 and TRBJ1-1; TRBD1 aligns across 7 bases. The CDR3 loop spans 15 amino acids. V shed 0 bases and J 4 bases; nucleotides not matched to a gene: 6. Germline V gives CDR1 SGHRS, CDR2 YFSETQ. The entire variable domain, with the rest obtained from reference TRBV5-1 and TRBJ1-1, is as follows: KAGVTQTPRYLIKTRGQQVTLSCSPISGHRSVSWYQQTPGQGLQFLFEYFSETQRNKGNFPGRFSGRQFSNSRSEMNVSTLELGDSALYLCASSLGQGAATEAFFGQGTRLTVV.

V and J are TRBV28 and TRBJ2-3, with 7 positions matching TRBD2. The CDR3 is made up of 16 amino acids. Trimming cost V 5 bases and J 5 bases; bases outside gene matches: 13. The germline CDR1 and CDR2 sequences are MDHEN and SYDVKM. Written as DNA, the CDR3 is TGTGCCAGCAGTCCCCGCGGACTAGGTCGGATAGATACGCAGTATTTT. Residues: CASSPRGLGRIDTQYF.